The 2 T cell receptor beta chains listed next were all sequenced from one sample in a study of blood T cell repertoires in COVID-19. Libraries were prepared by immunoSEQ multiplex PCR; TCRdb keeps only in-frame clonotypes and omits some of them. The sample records approximately 94,000 clones, more than 85% being singletons. Sequencing was done on a sample of peripheral blood. The source of these receptors is a man aged 45-65 years with active COVID-19.

The chain has TRBV5-6 and TRBJ2-4; TRBD2 might be the D (6 bases). This CDR3 region has 16 residues. Germline CDR1 SGHDT, CDR2 YYEEEE. V dropped 4 bases and J dropped 1 base, with 15 bases sitting between them. DNA for the CDR3: TGTGCCAGCAGCCCTAAGGGCGGGGTTGCCAAAAACATTCAGTACTTC. This translates into CASSPKGGVAKNIQYF.

V is TRBV19 and J is TRBJ2-1; 14 bases align to TRBD2. V gave up 10 bases and J gave up 4 bases; unmatched junction bases: 12. From germline, CDR1 is LNHDA and CDR2 SQIVND (reference sequence). This CDR3 contains 17 residues. CDR3 bases: TGTGCCACCCAAACCGAAGGACTAGCGGGGGGTTACAATGAGCAGTTCTTC. This codes for CATQTEGLAGGYNEQFF.